This TCR beta chain was identified during a study of cytomegalovirus exposure and HLA in healthy donors (dated by TCRdb to 2016 to 2017). In terms of the full investigation: An earlier analysis of roughly 610 of the donors reported around 280 Gb of sequence data and 117 million unique TCR beta sequences obtained from about 179 million T cells. An early release covering about 600 HLA-typed donors comprised about 300 gigabases of sequencing data and around 80 million unique TCR sequences. Among the roughly 400 genotyped donors, under 90% belonged to the genetic ancestry cluster associated with self-reported Caucasian donors. The aim of the study was to test whether cataloging public T cell receptors could identify signatures of past pathogen exposure. The study profiled the T cell repertoires of fewer than 850 subjects by immunosequencing and related them to cytomegalovirus serostatus. In addition to the first cohort of around 670 subjects, a separate validation cohort of some 120 different subjects was used. The study combined high-throughput TCR immunosequencing, statistical association of individual TCRs with disease status, and machine learning to predict cytomegalovirus infection status. In a later analysis, previously published TCR beta repertoires from several hundred donors were re-analyzed and high-resolution HLA genotyping was added so that TCR occurrence patterns could be studied. Rather than drawing on any new phenotypic data, the later analysis identified candidate immune exposures from TCR beta sequences and the way those sequences occurred across donors. In an earlier analysis of 500 to 650 of the donors, high-throughput TCR beta sequencing was used to judge whether each TCR beta V gene segment behaved as functional or pseudogenic. Alongside the repertoire data, information on donor age, sex, ethnicity and CMV serostatus was compiled. A later genetic analysis took genome-wide SNP genotypes for about three fifths of the 666 donors and used that subset as a discovery cohort. Every repertoire in the discovery cohort had been generated on one and the same sequencing platform. HLA typing covered class I and class II loci at four-digit resolution. The number of donors typed differed by locus, with about 629-640 for A, B, C, DRB1 and DQB1, around 500 for DQA1, 600 to 610 for DPA1, and about 450 for DPB1. Because of strong linkage in the cohort, a handful of DR-DQ haplotypes were treated as single units for association and clustering. Among some 410 genotyped donors of the cohort, an average of about 240,000 unique TCR beta nucleotide sequences was sequenced per donor, of which 15% to 20% were non-productive.

Spanning cysteine to phenylalanine, the CDR3 consists of 14 amino acids. This entry keeps only the CDR3 DNA: 42 bases, framed from base 1. The germline V gene encodes CDR1 MNHEY and CDR2 SVGAGI. After removal of 10 bases from V and 10 bases from J, the junction retains 16 bases not matched to a gene. Concerning this clone: What this receptor recognizes is not known. No much larger clone is present one base from it, and per-base qualities are unavailable.

Library construction relied on the immunoSEQ multiplex PCR assay. The multiplex PCR relied on a mix of 60 forward primers for TCR Vbeta segments and 13 reverse primers for TCR Jbeta segments. Amplification of the CDR3 region of rearranged TCR beta genes was performed with a multiplex PCR assay on genomic DNA. Amplified TCR beta libraries were sequenced as 87-base-pair reads on the Illumina HiSeq System. The authors' pipeline ran thus. Across the 670 or so repertoires, a later analysis counted tens of millions of unique TCR beta chains, 9 million to 14 million of which were shared by at least two donors. Raw reads were error-corrected and collapsed into unique sequences with a nearest-neighbor algorithm that merged closely related sequences to remove PCR and sequencing errors. CDR3 sequences were aligned to IMGT reference sequences to assign V, D and J gene segments. For a sequence to be retained, at least a six-nucleotide match to both a V gene segment and a J gene segment was required. A rearrangement counted as productive if the CDR3 had no stop codons and remained in frame with V and J, and every other rearrangement counted as non-productive. Following IMGT convention, CDR3 was defined as the stretch from the second conserved V-encoded cysteine up to the conserved J-encoded phenylalanine. Sequences without an unambiguous match to a single V gene segment were excluded from the earlier analysis of over 500 of the donors. An earlier analysis of a few hundred of the donors called V segments functional above 56.7% productive rearrangements and segregating when the between-donor standard deviation exceeded 5%. A statistical classification framework was built to diagnose cytomegalovirus status from the catalog of TCR beta chain sequences. In a later analysis, TCR nucleotide sequences were compared against IMGT/GENE-DB human TR gene sequences so that V and J genes could be assigned. Using the TCRdist pipeline, a later analysis assigned CDR3 sequences along with most-parsimonious VDJ recombination scenarios. In a later analysis, every TCR beta chain was defined by the combination of its CDR3 amino acid sequence and its V-gene family, and reads without a unique V-gene family were dropped. In a later analysis, around 650 highly shared, low-generation-probability nucleotide sequences were removed to address suspected cross-contamination and a sequencing artifact. A later analysis calculated a clonal expansion index for each public chain from normalized within-repertoire ranks of inferred template counts. In a later analysis, generation probabilities were computed using a VDJ recombination model fitted to out-of-frame rearrangements, and the results were checked against IGoR. In a later analysis, hypergeometric tests were used to score TCR-TCR, TCR-HLA and TCR-CMV co-occurrence, with a repertoire-size bias correction applied to TCR pairs. False discovery rates were estimated in a later analysis by permuting HLA or CMV assignments 20 times. A later analysis grouped co-occurring TCRs with DBSCAN, adding TCRdist sequence similarity when clustering within HLA-allele-positive subsets. Co-occurrence clustering excluded repertoires with fewer than 30,000 or more than 120,000 public chains, plus five with anomalous nucleotide sharing. This is the immuneACCESS table as TCRdb keeps it, with only in-frame sequences that have V and J called. A part of the clones is gone; compared with another copy, unresolved V genes explain less than half, and the rest is unexplained. The DNA gave D and trimming, while V, J and clone size come from that table. Here the sample has fewer than 150,000 clones; around 72% occur a single time. Of the sample, 13% to 15% falls within the top ten clones.

Study-wide conclusions, independent of this receptor: A later analysis found that TCR association rates varied across HLA loci, with DRB1 alleles showing the most associated TCRs and HLA-C alleles the fewest. While some public TCRs were present in many individuals, most TCR sequences turned up only very rarely across donors. Seventeen rarely observed V segments, including chromosome 9 orphons, were excluded from the earlier analysis of about 610 of the donors because counts were too low. Linkage disequilibrium might explain the correlated functional status among segregating V segments, but an unknown experimental factor could not be ruled out. Some IMGT-functional V segments, including TRBV6-2 and TRBV6-3, could not be distinguished by the 87-base-pair reads and were therefore excluded. Because some donors lacked HLA typing at each locus, the association tests relied only on the typed subset. It was suggested by the authors that the approach could potentially be generalized to other disease states and immunological phenotypes. This cohort had only TCR beta chains sequenced, and the lack of alpha or paired-chain data limited which features could be detected. In the study, around 150 TCR beta chains were listed as associated with cytomegalovirus. Compared with the roughly 720-donor mean, donors in an Asian-associated ancestry cluster had fewer N-insertions in productive TCRs, according to a later genetic analysis. V-gene and J-gene trimming of TCR beta chains was associated with a missense DCLRE1C variant in a later genetic analysis, and the association was replicated in an independent cohort. Strong co-occurrence of HLA alleles, especially DR and DQ, made assigning TCR associations to individual alleles difficult. A group of highly shared sequence variants was considered likely to be a technical artifact of the sequencing pipeline. In vitro tests confirmed that a few of the cytomegalovirus-associated TCR beta chains recognize cytomegalovirus antigens. Most CMV-associated TCR beta chains appeared to be HLA-restricted in a later analysis, and the HLA associations seemed to be driven largely by CMV exposure. Presence/absence analyses assumed roughly uniform sequencing depth across donors, an assumption that may not hold. The only immune exposure information available for the cohort was CMV serostatus. A further reported finding was that TCR beta sequences accurately predicted the HLA-A and HLA-B alleles for most subjects in the first cohort. The classifier was reported to diagnose cytomegalovirus status with high specificity and sensitivity in both the original cohort and the validation cohort. In a later analysis, several top co-occurrence clusters were reported to appear linked to parvovirus B19, influenza, CMV and Epstein-Barr virus. In a later analysis, over 15,000 TCR beta sequences were associated with specific HLA alleles at a false discovery rate of 0.05. A later analysis found that HLA-associated TCR beta chains were more clonally expanded and had lower generation probabilities than equally common non-associated chains. In an earlier analysis of roughly 560 of the donors, most TCR beta V segments were observed in productive rearrangements about 87% or about 30% of the time, broadly matching IMGT annotations.

The cohort comprised fewer than 750 healthy bone marrow donors. At the time of sampling, every cohort member was nominally healthy, though immune exposures that went unrecorded were likely present. CMV serostatus was positive for 289 and negative for about half of the roughly 670 cohort members, and was not recorded for this donor. Each donor provided a peripheral blood sample, and peripheral blood mononuclear cells were used for TCR beta sequencing. Genomic DNA was extracted from the blood cell samples with the Qiagen DNeasy Blood Extraction Kit. Material: PBMCs. The V gene is TRBV6-5 and the J gene is TRBJ2-3; TRBD2 agrees with 8 junctional bases. The source of this sequence is a human donor in good health. The CDR3 sequence is CATTPSGRGGAQYF. The DNA sequence is given as TGTGCCACCACGCCCTCGGGTCGGGGGGGGGCGCAGTATTTT.